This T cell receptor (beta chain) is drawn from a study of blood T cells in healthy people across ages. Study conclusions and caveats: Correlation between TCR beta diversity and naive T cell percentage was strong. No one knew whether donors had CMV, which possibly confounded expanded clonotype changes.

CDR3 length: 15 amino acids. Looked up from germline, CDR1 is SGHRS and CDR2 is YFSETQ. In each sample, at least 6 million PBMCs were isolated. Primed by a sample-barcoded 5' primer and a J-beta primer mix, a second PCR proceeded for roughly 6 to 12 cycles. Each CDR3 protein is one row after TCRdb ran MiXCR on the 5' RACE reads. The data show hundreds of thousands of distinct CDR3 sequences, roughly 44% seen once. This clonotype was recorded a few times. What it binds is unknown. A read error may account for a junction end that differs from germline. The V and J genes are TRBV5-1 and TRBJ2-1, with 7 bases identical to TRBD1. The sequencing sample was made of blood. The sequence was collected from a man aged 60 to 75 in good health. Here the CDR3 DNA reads TGCGCCAGCAGCTTGGCCAGGGGGTCCTCCAATGAGCAGTTCTTC. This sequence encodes CASSLARGSSNEQFF. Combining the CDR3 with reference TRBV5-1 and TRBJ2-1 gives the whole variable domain KAGVTQTPRYLIKTRGQQVTLSCSPISGHRSVSWYQQTPGQGLQFLFEYFSETQRNKGNFPGRFSGRQFSNSRSEMNVSTLELGDSALYLCASSLARGSSNEQFFGPGTRLTVL.